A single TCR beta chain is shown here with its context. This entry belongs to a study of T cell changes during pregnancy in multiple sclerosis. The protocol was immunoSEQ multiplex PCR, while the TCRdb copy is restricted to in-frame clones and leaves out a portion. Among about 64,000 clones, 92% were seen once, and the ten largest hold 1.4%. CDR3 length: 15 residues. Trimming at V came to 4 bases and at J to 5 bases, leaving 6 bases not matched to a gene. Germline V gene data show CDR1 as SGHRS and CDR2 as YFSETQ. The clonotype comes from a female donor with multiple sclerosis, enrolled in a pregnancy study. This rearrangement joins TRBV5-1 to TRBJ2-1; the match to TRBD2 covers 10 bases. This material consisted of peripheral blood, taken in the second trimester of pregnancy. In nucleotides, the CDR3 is TGCGCCAGCAGCACGACTAGCGGGTCAAACAATGAGCAGTTCTTC. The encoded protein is CASSTTSGSNNEQFF.